This TCR beta chain was sequenced in a study of blood T cell repertoires in COVID-19. Original data processing: Amplification from reference gene primers served as the basis for estimated nucleated cell counts. The table came from immunoSEQ multiplex PCR; TCRdb's copy has only in-frame clones and leaves some out. The DNA gave D and trimming, while V, J and clone size come from that table. Among tens of thousands of clones, roughly 88% were seen once, and the ten largest hold approximately 25%. V lost 1 base to trimming and J lost 6 bases; unmatched junction nucleotides: 7. This CDR3 is built from 14 residues. Germline V gives CDR1 SGDLS, CDR2 YYNGEE.

The chain couples TRBV9 to TRBJ2-7; 7 positions agree with TRBD2. Sequenced material: peripheral blood. The receptor was derived from a human donor with active COVID-19. The donor label of this sample is uncertain. CDR3 sequence (DNA): TGTGCCAGCAGCGTAAGCCAGGGCGGGGGCGAGCAGTACTTC. Amino acids: CASSVSQGGGEQYF. The full variable domain, its missing parts supplied by reference TRBV9 and TRBJ2-7, is DSGVTQTPKHLITATGQRVTLRCSPRSGDLSVYWYQQSLDQGLQFLIQYYNGEERAKGNILERFSAQQFPDLHSELNLSSLELGDSALYFCASSVSQGGGEQYFGPGTRLTVT.